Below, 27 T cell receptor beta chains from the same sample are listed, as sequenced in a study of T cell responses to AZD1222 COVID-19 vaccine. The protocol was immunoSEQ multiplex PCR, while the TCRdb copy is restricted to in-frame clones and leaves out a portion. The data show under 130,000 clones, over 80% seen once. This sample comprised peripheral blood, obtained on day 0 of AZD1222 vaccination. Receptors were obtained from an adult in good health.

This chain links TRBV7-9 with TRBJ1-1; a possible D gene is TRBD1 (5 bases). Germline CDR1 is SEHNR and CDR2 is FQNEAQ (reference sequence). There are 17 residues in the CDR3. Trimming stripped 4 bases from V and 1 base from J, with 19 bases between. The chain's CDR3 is CASSSRGHLGGNTEAFF. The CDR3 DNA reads TGTGCCAGCAGCTCCCGGGGCCACCTTGGCGGGAACACTGAAGCTTTCTTT.

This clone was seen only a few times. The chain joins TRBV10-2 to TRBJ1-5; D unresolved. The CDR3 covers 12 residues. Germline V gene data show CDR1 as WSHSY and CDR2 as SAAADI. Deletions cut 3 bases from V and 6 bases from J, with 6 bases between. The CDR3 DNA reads TGCGCCAGCAGTGACGGGAGTCAGCCCCAGCATTTT. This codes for CASSDGSQPQHF.

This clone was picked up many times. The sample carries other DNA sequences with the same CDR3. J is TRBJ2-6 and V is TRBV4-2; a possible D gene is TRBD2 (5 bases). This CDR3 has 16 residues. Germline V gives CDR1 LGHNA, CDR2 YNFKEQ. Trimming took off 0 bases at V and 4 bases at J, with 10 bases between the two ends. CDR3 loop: CASSQDRGSGANVLTF. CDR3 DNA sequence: TGTGCCAGCAGCCAAGATCGGGGATCCGGGGCCAACGTCCTGACTTTC.

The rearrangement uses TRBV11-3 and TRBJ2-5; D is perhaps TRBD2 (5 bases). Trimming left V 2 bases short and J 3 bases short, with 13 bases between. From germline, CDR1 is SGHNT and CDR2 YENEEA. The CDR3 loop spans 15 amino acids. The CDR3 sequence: CASSLSLGVEETQYF. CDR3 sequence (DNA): TGTGCCAGCAGCTTATCCCTGGGAGTCGAAGAGACCCAGTACTTC.

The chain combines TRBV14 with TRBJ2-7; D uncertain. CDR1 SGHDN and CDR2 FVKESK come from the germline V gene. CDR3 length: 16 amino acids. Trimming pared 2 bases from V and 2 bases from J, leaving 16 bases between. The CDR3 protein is CASSQSWGWAAYEQYF. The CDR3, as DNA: TGTGCCAGCAGCCAATCGTGGGGTTGGGCTGCCTACGAGCAGTACTTC.

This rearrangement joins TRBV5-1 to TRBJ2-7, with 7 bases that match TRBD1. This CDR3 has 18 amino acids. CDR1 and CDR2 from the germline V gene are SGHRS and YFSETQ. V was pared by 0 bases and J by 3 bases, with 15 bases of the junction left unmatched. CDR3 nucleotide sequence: TGCGCCAGCAGCTTGGCCGGTAGCCCCCGGGACAGCTTCTACGAGCAGTACTTC. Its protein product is CASSLAGSPRDSFYEQYF. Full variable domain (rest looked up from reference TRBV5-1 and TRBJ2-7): KAGVTQTPRYLIKTRGQQVTLSCSPISGHRSVSWYQQTPGQGLQFLFEYFSETQRNKGNFPGRFSGRQFSNSRSEMNVSTLELGDSALYLCASSLAGSPRDSFYEQYFGPGTRLTVT.

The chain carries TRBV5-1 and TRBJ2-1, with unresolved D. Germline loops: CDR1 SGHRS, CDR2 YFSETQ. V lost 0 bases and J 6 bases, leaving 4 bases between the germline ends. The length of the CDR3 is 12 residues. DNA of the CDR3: TGCGCCAGCAGCTTGGCCTTCAATGAGCAGTTCTTC. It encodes CASSLAFNEQFF.

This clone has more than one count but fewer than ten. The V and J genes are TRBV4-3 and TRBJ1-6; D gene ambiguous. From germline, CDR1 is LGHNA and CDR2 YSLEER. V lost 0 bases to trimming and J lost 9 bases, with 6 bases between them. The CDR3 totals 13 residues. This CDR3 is CASSQDARSPLHF. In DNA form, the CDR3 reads TGCGCCAGCAGCCAAGATGCGCGTTCACCCCTCCACTTT.

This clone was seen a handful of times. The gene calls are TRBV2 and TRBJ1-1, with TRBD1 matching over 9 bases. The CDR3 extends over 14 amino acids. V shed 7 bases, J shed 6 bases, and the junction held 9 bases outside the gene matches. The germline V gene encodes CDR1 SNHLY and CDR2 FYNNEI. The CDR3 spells CASIGDRVFSEAFF. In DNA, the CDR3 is TGTGCCAGCATAGGGGACAGGGTTTTTTCTGAAGCTTTCTTT.

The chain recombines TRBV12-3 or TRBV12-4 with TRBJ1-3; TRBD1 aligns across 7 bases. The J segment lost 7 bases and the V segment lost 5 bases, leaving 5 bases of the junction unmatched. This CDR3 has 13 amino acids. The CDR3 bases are TGTGCCAGCAGTCCCTCACAGGGGAACACCATATATTTT. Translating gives CASSPSQGNTIYF.

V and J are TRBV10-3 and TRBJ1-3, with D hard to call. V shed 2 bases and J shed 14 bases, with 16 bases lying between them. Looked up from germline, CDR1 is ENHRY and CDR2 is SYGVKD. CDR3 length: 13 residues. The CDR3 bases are TGTGCCATCAGTGAGGTGGATGAAGGCCGCCTATATTTT. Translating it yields CAISEVDEGRLYF.

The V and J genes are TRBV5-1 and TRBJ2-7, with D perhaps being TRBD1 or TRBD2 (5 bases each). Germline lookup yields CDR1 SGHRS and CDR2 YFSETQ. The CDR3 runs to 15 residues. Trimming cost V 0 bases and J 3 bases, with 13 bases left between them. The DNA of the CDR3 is TGCGCCAGCAGCTTGGGGGGGTCGAACCTCTACGAGCAGTACTTC. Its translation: CASSLGGSNLYEQYF. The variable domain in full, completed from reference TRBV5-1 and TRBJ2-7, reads KAGVTQTPRYLIKTRGQQVTLSCSPISGHRSVSWYQQTPGQGLQFLFEYFSETQRNKGNFPGRFSGRQFSNSRSEMNVSTLELGDSALYLCASSLGGSNLYEQYFGPGTRLTVT.

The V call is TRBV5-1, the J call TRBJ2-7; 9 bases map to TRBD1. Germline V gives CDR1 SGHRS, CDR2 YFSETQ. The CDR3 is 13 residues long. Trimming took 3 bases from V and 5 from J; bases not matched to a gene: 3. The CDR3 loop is CASSSRDRDEQYF. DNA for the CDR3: TGCGCCAGCAGCTCCCGGGACAGGGACGAGCAGTACTTC. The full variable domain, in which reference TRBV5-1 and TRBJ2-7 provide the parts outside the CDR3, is KAGVTQTPRYLIKTRGQQVTLSCSPISGHRSVSWYQQTPGQGLQFLFEYFSETQRNKGNFPGRFSGRQFSNSRSEMNVSTLELGDSALYLCASSSRDRDEQYFGPGTRLTVT.

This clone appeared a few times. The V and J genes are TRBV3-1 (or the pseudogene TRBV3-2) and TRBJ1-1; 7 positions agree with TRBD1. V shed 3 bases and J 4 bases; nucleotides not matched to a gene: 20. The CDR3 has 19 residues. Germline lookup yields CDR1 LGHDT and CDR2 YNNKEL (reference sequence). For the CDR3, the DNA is TGTGCCAGCAGCCACCGCGCGAGACAGGGCGGTCTTTTGGGCACTGAAGCTTTCTTT. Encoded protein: CASSHRARQGGLLGTEAFF.

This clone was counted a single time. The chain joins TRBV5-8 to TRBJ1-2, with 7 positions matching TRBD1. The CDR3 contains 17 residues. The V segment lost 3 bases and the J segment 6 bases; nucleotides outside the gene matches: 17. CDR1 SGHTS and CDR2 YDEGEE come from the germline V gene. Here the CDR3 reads CASSSTTPGQSRNGYTF. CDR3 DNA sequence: TGTGCCAGCAGCTCCACCACCCCGGGACAGAGTAGAAATGGCTACACCTTC.

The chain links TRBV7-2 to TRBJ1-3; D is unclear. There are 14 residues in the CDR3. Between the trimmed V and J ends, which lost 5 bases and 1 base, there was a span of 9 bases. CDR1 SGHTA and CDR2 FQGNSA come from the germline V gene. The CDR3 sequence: CASSQLVSGNTIYF. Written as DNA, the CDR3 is TGTGCCAGCAGCCAGCTAGTGTCTGGAAACACCATATATTTT.

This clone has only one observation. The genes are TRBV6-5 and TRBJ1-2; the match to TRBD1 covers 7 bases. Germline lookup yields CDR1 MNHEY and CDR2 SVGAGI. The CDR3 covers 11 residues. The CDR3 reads CDITGDYGYTF. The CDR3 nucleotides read TGTGACATTACAGGGGACTATGGCTACACCTTC.

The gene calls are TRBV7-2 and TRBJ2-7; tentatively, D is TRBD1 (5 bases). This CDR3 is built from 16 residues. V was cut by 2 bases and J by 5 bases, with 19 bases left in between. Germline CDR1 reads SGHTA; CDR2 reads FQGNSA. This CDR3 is CASSLTPDSVINEQYF. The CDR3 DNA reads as TGTGCCAGCAGCTTAACCCCCGACAGCGTTATTAACGAGCAGTACTTC. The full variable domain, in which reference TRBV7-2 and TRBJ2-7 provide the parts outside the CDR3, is GAGVSQSPSNKVTEKGKDVELRCDPISGHTALYWYRQSLGQGLEFLIYFQGNSAPDKSGLPSDRFSAERTGGSVSTLTIQRTQQEDSAVYLCASSLTPDSVINEQYFGPGTRLTVT.

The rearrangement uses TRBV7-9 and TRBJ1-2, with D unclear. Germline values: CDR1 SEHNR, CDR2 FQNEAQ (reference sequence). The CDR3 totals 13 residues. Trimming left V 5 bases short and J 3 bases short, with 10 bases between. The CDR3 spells CASSPNEDYGYTF. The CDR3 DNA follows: TGTGCCAGCAGCCCCAATGAGGACTATGGCTACACCTTC.

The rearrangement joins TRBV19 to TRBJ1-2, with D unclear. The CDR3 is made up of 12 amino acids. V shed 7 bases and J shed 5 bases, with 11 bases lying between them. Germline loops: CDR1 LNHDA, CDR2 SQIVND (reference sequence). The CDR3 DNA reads TGTGCCAGTACCCAGTCGGAGTATGGCTACACCTTC. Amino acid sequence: CASTQSEYGYTF.

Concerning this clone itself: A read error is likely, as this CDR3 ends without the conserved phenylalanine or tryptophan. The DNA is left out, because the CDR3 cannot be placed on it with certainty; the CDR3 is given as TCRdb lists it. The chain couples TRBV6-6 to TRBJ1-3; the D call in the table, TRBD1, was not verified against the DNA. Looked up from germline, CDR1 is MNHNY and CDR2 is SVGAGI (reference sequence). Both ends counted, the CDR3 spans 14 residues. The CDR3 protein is CASSYSSGPGRKSV.

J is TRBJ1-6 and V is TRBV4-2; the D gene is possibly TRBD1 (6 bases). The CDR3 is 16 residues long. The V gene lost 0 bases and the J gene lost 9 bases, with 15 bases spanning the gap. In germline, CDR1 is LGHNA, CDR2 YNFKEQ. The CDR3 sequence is CASSQDGQGRGSPLHF. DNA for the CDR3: TGTGCCAGCAGCCAAGATGGCCAAGGCAGGGGTTCACCCCTCCACTTT.

This CDR3 is CASSLAGTGVLSYEQYF. In DNA, the CDR3 is TGCGCCAGCAGCTTGGCCGGGACAGGGGTCCTCTCCTACGAGCAGTACTTC. The V gene is TRBV5-1, the J gene TRBJ2-7, with 10 bases identical to TRBD1. Germline CDR1 and CDR2: SGHRS and YFSETQ. The trim removed 0 bases at V and 0 bases at J, leaving 6 bases unmatched. The CDR3 length is 17 residues. The full variable domain, completed using reference TRBV5-1 and TRBJ2-7, is KAGVTQTPRYLIKTRGQQVTLSCSPISGHRSVSWYQQTPGQGLQFLFEYFSETQRNKGNFPGRFSGRQFSNSRSEMNVSTLELGDSALYLCASSLAGTGVLSYEQYFGPGTRLTVT.

The CDR3 DNA follows: TGTGCCAGCAGCGGGGGACAGGGGGACGAGCAGTTCTTC. Translation gives CASSGGQGDEQFF. This rearrangement joins TRBV9 to TRBJ2-1, with TRBD1 matching over 11 bases. Trimming cost V 3 bases and J 10 bases; bases outside gene matches: 3. The CDR3 length is 13 residues. Germline values: CDR1 SGDLS, CDR2 YYNGEE.

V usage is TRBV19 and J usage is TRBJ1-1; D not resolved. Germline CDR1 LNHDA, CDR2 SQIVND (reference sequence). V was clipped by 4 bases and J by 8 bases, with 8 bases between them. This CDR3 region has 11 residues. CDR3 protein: CASSNPFEAFF. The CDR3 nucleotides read TGTGCCAGTAGTAATCCGTTCGAAGCTTTCTTT.

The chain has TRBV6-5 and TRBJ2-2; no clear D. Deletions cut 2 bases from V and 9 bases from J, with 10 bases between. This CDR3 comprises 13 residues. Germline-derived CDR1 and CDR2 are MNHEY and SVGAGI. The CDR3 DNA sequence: TGTGCCAGCAGTTACGGCGGCCGCCGGGAGCTGTTTTTT. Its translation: CASSYGGRRELFF.

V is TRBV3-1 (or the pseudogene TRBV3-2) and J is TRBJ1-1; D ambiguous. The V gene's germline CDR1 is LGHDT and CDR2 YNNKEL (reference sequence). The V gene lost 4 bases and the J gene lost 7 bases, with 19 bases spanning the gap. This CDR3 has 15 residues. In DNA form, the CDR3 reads TGTGCCAGCAGCCTGTCCGGGTTGGCGGGTTTTGAAGCTTTCTTT. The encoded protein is CASSLSGLAGFEAFF.